The clone carrying this TCR beta chain was counted ten times or more. The target antigen is unknown. Quantitative 5'-RACE with molecular barcodes produced the TCR beta libraries. TCRdb itself ran the 5' RACE reads through MiXCR, one entry per CDR3 protein. The sample holds approximately 45,000 distinct CDR3 sequences, approximately 10% seen once. The sample belongs to a study of CD8 T cells in ankylosing spondylitis. Whole-study findings and limits: Reactive arthritis synovial fluid and blood were previously reported to contain some motif variants. Reportedly, disease-linked clones are significantly enriched in ankylosing spondylitis patients' matched synovial fluid. It appeared that ankylosing spondylitis blood was characterized by a TCR beta motif of about 8 highly homologous variants.

The CDR3 sequence is 11 residues long. The germline V and J ends were trimmed by 7 bases and 7 bases, with 10 bases remaining between them. CDR1 is SNHLY, CDR2 FYNNEI, per germline. This TCR was sampled from a male donor with ankylosing spondylitis or in good health (not recorded which). The sample was blood, either unsorted or a sorted T cell fraction (not recorded which). The genes are TRBV2 and TRBJ1-1; TRBD1 is a possible D gene (6 bases). The CDR3 DNA is TGTGCCAGCACCGGCAGGGGTGAAGCTTTCTTT. It codes for CASTGRGEAFF. The complete variable domain, with remaining parts taken from reference TRBV2 and TRBJ1-1, reads EPEVTQTPSHQVTQMGQEVILRCVPISNHLYFYWYRQILGQKVEFLVSFYNNEISEKSEIFDDQFSVERPDGSNFTLKIRSTKLEDSAMYFCASTGRGEAFFGQGTRLTVV.